Below, 19 T cell receptor beta chains from the same sample are listed, as sequenced in a study of radiotherapy plus CTLA-4 blockade in lung cancer. Assay: immunoSEQ multiplex PCR; the TCRdb copy retains only in-frame clones and omits some. The table has 20,000 to 25,000 clones, about 73% seen once. Sequences were derived from peripheral blood, sampled from a patient treated with radiotherapy plus ipilimumab. These receptors came from a human donor with non-small cell lung cancer who had stable disease on radiotherapy plus ipilimumab.

The rearrangement uses TRBV21-1 and TRBJ1-1; TRBD1 is taken as the D call from the table, unchecked against the DNA. TRBV21-1 is assigned pseudogene status. This CDR3 region has 16 residues. This CDR3 reads CASSKALGQENTEAFF. The CDR3 nucleotides read TGTGCCAGCAGCAAAGCCCTGGGACAGGAGAACACTGAAGCTTTCTTT.

The chain links TRBV6-1 to TRBJ2-1; 10 nucleotides match TRBD2. Germline V gene data show CDR1 as MNHNS and CDR2 as SASEGT. This CDR3 comprises 16 residues. Trimming cost V 2 bases and J 2 bases; bases outside gene matches: 3. The DNA of the CDR3 is TGTGCCAGCAGTGAACGGACTAGCGGAGCCTACAATGAGCAGTTCTTC. It specifies CASSERTSGAYNEQFF.

The chain recombines TRBV21-1 with TRBJ2-7. TRBV21-1 is marked as a pseudogene. The CDR3 extends over 21 amino acids. This chain's CDR3 is CASSKDGDTSGTAMSRYEQYF. The CDR3 nucleotides read TGTGCCAGCAGCAAAGACGGGGACACTTCCGGGACTGCGATGTCTCGCTACGAGCAGTACTTC.

This chain joins TRBV19 and TRBJ1-5; TRBD1 matches 9 bases. J was trimmed by 0 bases and V by 3 bases; bases with no gene match: 6. The CDR3 is 17 amino acids. Looked up from germline, CDR1 is LNHDA and CDR2 is SQIVND (reference sequence). The CDR3 sequence is CASSMRDRVFSNQPQHF. CDR3 DNA sequence: TGTGCCAGTAGTATGCGGGACAGGGTTTTTAGCAATCAGCCCCAGCATTTT.

The chain uses TRBV5-1 and TRBJ2-7; a possible D gene is TRBD2 (6 bases). Per germline, CDR1 SGHRS and CDR2 YFSETQ. This CDR3 has 14 amino acids. The V end lost 0 bases, the J end lost 6 bases, and 13 bases lay between the germline ends. The CDR3 DNA reads as TGCGCCAGCAGCTTGGAGAGACTAGATTCCGAGCAGTACTTC. This encodes CASSLERLDSEQYF.

The CDR3 DNA sequence: TGTGCCAGCAGTTTTGGCGGGGGCCAGGCTTTCTTT. It translates to CASSFGGGQAFF. V usage is TRBV28 and J usage is TRBJ1-1; D might be TRBD1 (6 bases). The germline V and J ends were trimmed by 3 bases and 11 bases, with 13 bases remaining between them. The CDR3 sequence is 12 residues long. CDR1 is MDHEN, CDR2 SYDVKM, per germline.

The chain is built from TRBV2 and TRBJ2-3; the match to TRBD2 covers 11 bases. Germline-derived CDR1 and CDR2 are SNHLY and FYNNEI. With 8 bases clipped from V and 9 bases from J, the junction kept 19 bases outside the gene matches. This CDR3 comprises 17 residues. CDR3 residues: CASGAHSGTSGRPTQYF. The CDR3 DNA sequence: TGTGCCAGCGGGGCCCACTCCGGGACTAGCGGTCGCCCAACGCAGTATTTT. The full variable domain, with the rest looked up from reference TRBV2 and TRBJ2-3, is EPEVTQTPSHQVTQMGQEVILRCVPISNHLYFYWYRQILGQKVEFLVSFYNNEISEKSEIFDDQFSVERPDGSNFTLKIRSTKLEDSAMYFCASGAHSGTSGRPTQYFGPGTRLTVL.

A few counts support this clone. The chain employs TRBV27 and TRBJ2-2; perhaps TRBD1 as D (5 bases). Germline CDR1 is MNHEY and CDR2 is SMNVEV (reference sequence). The CDR3 runs to 15 residues. The ends were cut back, 5 bases at V and 6 bases at J, with 16 bases in the middle. Here the CDR3 reads CASSPRAGLAGELFF. The CDR3 DNA is TGTGCCAGCAGTCCCCGGGCAGGGCTGGCCGGGGAGCTGTTTTTT.

This clone has more than one count but fewer than ten. The chain couples TRBV4-3 to TRBJ2-7; the D gene is possibly TRBD2 (5 bases). The CDR3 is 16 residues long. The V gene lost 1 base and the J gene lost 5 bases, with 18 bases spanning the gap. Germline V lookup: CDR1 LGHNA, CDR2 YSLEER. CDR3 coding DNA: TGCGCCAGCAGCCAAGGACGAAGCCTACTCGGGGACGAGCAGTACTTC. This translates into CASSQGRSLLGDEQYF.

This clone appeared once. The chain employs TRBV15 and TRBJ2-1; TRBD1 is a possible D gene (5 bases). V was trimmed by 0 bases and J by 0 bases, leaving 6 bases between them. CDR1 and CDR2 from the germline V gene are LNHNV and YYDKDF (reference sequence). The CDR3 contains 15 residues. CDR3 sequence reads: CATSRDRGSYNEQFF. CDR3 nucleotides: TGTGCCACCAGCAGAGATAGGGGCTCCTACAATGAGCAGTTCTTC.

The chain employs TRBV7-8 and TRBJ2-5; TRBD2 might be the D (6 bases). The CDR3 sequence is 15 residues long. From germline, CDR1 is SGHVS and CDR2 FQNEAQ. The germline V and J ends were trimmed by 1 base and 5 bases, with 14 bases remaining between them. CDR3 region: CASSLEGGVGETQYF. In DNA, the CDR3 is TGTGCCAGCAGCTTAGAAGGCGGGGTGGGCGAGACCCAGTACTTC.

V and J are TRBV4-1 and TRBJ2-7; tentatively, D is TRBD2 (5 bases). Trimming shortened V by 0 bases and J by 4 bases, and 13 bases separated the two germline ends. Germline loops: CDR1 MGHRA, CDR2 YSYEKL. The CDR3 covers 15 residues. CDR3 residues: CASSQDTGSNYEQYF. In DNA, the CDR3 is TGCGCCAGCAGCCAAGATACGGGATCTAATTACGAGCAGTACTTC.

This CDR3 is CASSSIEGLSYEQYF. Here the CDR3 DNA reads TGTGCCAGTAGTAGTATTGAGGGTCTCTCCTACGAGCAGTACTTC. This chain joins TRBV19 and TRBJ2-7, with D possibly matching TRBD2 (5 bases). V gave up 4 bases and J gave up 0 bases, with 13 bases separating them. This CDR3 spans 15 amino acids. Germline loops: CDR1 LNHDA, CDR2 SQIVND (reference sequence).

The chain employs TRBV9 and TRBJ2-5; TRBD2 aligns across 12 bases. The CDR3 has 15 amino acids. V shed 3 bases, J shed 7 bases, and the junction held 7 bases outside the gene matches. In germline, CDR1 is SGDLS, CDR2 YYNGEE. The CDR3 DNA reads as TGTGCCAGCAGCGCCCGACTAGCGGGAGAGGGGACCCAGTACTTC. Translating gives CASSARLAGEGTQYF.

This clone has only one observation. The V and J genes are TRBV5-1 and TRBJ2-3; D is unclear. The CDR3 spans 12 residues. Germline CDR1 is SGHRS and CDR2 is YFSETQ. Between the trimmed V and J ends, which lost 1 base and 3 bases, there was a span of 3 bases. The CDR3 nucleotides are TGCGCCAGCAGCTTGTCGACAGATACGCAGTATTTT. It yields the protein CASSLSTDTQYF.

This rearrangement joins TRBV7-9 to TRBJ1-4; D might be TRBD1 (6 bases). V lost 5 bases and J lost 4, with 14 bases in between. The CDR3 loop spans 15 amino acids. Germline CDR1 SEHNR, CDR2 FQNEAQ (reference sequence). The CDR3 nucleotides read TGTGCCAGCAGCCTTACACAGGGATATAATGAAAAACTGTTTTTT. Protein: CASSLTQGYNEKLFF.

The rearrangement joins TRBV7-2 to TRBJ2-5; 9 bases match TRBD2. The CDR3 is made up of 15 amino acids. Germline V gene data show CDR1 as SGHTA and CDR2 as FQGNSA. The V and J ends lost 4 bases and 5 bases, in that order; junction bases with no gene match: 8. CDR3 residues: CASSSSGTLYETQYF. The CDR3 region has the DNA TGTGCCAGCAGCTCTAGCGGGACCCTTTATGAGACCCAGTACTTC.

This clone was seen a few times. The chain has TRBV7-9 and TRBJ2-7; D is unclear. V lost 5 bases and J lost 3, with 17 bases in between. The CDR3 spans 15 residues. Germline V gene lookup returns CDR1 SEHNR and CDR2 FQNEAQ (reference sequence). This CDR3 is CASSLTLGPIYEQYF. In DNA form, the CDR3 reads TGTGCCAGCAGCCTAACCCTCGGTCCCATCTACGAGCAGTACTTC.

V is TRBV6-6 and J is TRBJ2-3; tentatively, D is TRBD2 (5 bases). Germline V gene sequence: CDR1 MNHNY, CDR2 SVGAGI (reference sequence). The ends were cut back, 7 bases at V and 4 bases at J, with 15 bases in the middle. CDR3 length: 14 amino acids. Written as DNA, the CDR3 is TGTGCCAGCACCCCCGGGCGGGCCGCAGATACGCAGTATTTT. Protein: CASTPGRAADTQYF.